This T cell receptor (beta chain) emerged from a study of cytomegalovirus exposure and HLA in healthy donors. Whole-study results and caveats: When analyzed later, a missense DCLRE1C variant was found to be linked to TCR beta V- and J-gene trimming.

The PCR was carried out with 60 Vbeta primers and 13 Jbeta primers. Original methodology: As a later analysis found, there were roughly 80 million unique TCR beta chains, of which roughly 11 million were shared. Assay used: immunoSEQ multiplex PCR; TCRdb lists only in-frame clones, some missing. That table is the source of V, J and clone size, and D and trimming were worked out from the DNA. The sample contains some 190,000 clones, around nine tenths of which appear only once. Concerning this clone itself: The antigen remains unidentified. A read error may account for a junction end that differs from germline.

Germline loops: CDR1 SGHAT, CDR2 FQNNGV. The CDR3 has 13 residues. There were likely unrecorded immune exposures, though donors were nominally healthy when sampled. J is TRBJ1-1 and V is TRBV11-2; perhaps TRBD1 as D (5 bases). The material sequenced was PBMCs. The clonotype originates from a young woman in good health and CMV-seronegative. The CDR3 is CASSETVNTAAFF. In nucleotides, the CDR3 is TGTGCCAGCAGCGAGACAGTTAACACTGCAGCTTTCTTT. The variable domain in full, with the rest retrieved from reference TRBV11-2 and TRBJ1-1, is EAGVAQSPRYKIIEKRQSVAFWCNPISGHATLYWYQQILGQGPKLLIQFQNNGVVDDSQLPKDRFSAERLKGVDSTLKIQPAKLEDSAVYLCASSETVNTAAFFGQGTRLTVV.